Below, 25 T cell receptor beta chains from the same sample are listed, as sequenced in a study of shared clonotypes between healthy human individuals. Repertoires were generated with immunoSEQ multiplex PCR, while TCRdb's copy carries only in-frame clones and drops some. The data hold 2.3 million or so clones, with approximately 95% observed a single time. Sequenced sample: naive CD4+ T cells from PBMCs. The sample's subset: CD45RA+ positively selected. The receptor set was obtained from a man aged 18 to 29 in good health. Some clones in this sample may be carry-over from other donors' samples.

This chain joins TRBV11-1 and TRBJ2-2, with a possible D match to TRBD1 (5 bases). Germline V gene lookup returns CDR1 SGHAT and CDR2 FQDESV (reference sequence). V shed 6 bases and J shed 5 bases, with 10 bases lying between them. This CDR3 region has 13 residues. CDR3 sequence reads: CASRPDSTGELFF. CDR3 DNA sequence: TGTGCCAGCAGACCTGACAGTACCGGGGAGCTGTTTTTT. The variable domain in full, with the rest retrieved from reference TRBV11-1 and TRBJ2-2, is EAEVAQSPRYKITEKSQAVAFWCDPISGHATLYWYRQILGQGPELLVQFQDESVVDDSQLPKDRFSAERLKGVDSTLKIQPAELGDSAMYLCASRPDSTGELFFGEGSRLTVL.

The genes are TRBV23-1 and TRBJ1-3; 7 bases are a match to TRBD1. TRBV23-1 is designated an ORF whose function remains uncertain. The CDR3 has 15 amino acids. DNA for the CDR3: TGCGCTCTACTCCCGGGACAGATCTCTGGAAACACCATATATTTT. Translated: CALLPGQISGNTIYF.

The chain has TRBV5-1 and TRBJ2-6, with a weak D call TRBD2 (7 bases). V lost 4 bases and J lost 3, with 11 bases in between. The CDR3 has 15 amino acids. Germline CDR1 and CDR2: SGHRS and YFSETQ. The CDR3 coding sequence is TGCGCCAGCAGCGGCGGGGGCATTGGGGCCAACGTCCTGACTTTC. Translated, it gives CASSGGGIGANVLTF.

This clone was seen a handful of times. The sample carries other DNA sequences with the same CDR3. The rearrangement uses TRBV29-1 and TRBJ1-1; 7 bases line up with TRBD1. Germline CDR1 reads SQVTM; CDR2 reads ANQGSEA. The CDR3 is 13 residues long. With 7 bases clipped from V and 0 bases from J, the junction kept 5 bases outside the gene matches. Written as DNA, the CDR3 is TGCAGCGCCAGGGGACAGATGAACACTGAAGCTTTCTTT. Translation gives CSARGQMNTEAFF.

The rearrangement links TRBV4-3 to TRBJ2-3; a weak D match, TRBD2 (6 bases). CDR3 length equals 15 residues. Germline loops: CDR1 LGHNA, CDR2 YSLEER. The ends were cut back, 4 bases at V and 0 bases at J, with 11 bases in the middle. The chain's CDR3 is CASSPTGTSTDTQYF. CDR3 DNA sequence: TGCGCCAGCAGCCCCACCGGGACTAGCACAGATACGCAGTATTTT.

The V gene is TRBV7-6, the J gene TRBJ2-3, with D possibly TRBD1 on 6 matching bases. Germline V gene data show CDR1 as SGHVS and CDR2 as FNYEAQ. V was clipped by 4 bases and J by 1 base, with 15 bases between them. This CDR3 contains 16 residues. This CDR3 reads CASSYRARGGTDTQYF. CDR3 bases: TGTGCCAGCAGCTACAGGGCTCGAGGGGGCACAGATACGCAGTATTTT.

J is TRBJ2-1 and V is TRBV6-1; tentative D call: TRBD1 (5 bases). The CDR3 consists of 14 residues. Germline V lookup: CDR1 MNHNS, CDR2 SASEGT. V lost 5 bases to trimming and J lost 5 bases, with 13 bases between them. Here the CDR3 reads CASSSIPQDNEQFF. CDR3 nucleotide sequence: TGTGCCAGCAGTTCCATTCCACAGGACAATGAGCAGTTCTTC.

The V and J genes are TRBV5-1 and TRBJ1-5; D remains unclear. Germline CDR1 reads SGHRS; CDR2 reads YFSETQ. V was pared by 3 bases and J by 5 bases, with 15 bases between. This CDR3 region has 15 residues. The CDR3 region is CASSSAPGGDQPQHF. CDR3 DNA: TGCGCCAGCAGCTCTGCCCCGGGCGGAGATCAGCCCCAGCATTTT.

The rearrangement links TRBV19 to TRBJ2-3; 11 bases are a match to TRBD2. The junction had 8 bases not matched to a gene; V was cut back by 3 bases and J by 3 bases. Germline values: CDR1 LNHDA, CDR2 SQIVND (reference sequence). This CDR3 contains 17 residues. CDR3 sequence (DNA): TGTGCCAGTAGTATTGGGGCTAGCGGGAGGTGGACAGATACGCAGTATTTT. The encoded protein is CASSIGASGRWTDTQYF.

The CDR3: CASSQDGQGSTEAFF. CDR3 DNA: TGCGCCAGCAGCCAGGACGGACAGGGGAGCACTGAAGCTTTCTTT. J is TRBJ1-1 and V is TRBV4-3; 9 nucleotides agree with TRBD1. Unmatched junction bases numbered 6, after V lost 3 bases and J lost 4 bases. Germline V gene sequence: CDR1 LGHNA, CDR2 YSLEER. The CDR3 totals 15 residues.

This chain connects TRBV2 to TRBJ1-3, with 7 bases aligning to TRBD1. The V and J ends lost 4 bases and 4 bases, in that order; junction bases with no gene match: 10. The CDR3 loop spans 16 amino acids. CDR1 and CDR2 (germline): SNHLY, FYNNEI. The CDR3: CASSADRVIAGNTIYF. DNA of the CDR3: TGTGCCAGCAGTGCTGACAGGGTTATTGCCGGAAACACCATATATTTT.

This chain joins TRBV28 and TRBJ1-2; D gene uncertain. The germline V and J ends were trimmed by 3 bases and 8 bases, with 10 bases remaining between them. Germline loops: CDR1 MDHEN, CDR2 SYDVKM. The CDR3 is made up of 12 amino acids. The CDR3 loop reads CASSFPLGGYTF. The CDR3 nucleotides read TGTGCCAGCAGTTTTCCCCTCGGGGGCTACACCTTC.

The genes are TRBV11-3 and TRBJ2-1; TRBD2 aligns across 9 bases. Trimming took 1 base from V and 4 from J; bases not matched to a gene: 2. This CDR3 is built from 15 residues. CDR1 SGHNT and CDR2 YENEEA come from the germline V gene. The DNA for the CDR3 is TGTGCCAGCAGCTTAGTACTAGCGGGTTACAATGAGCAGTTCTTC. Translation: CASSLVLAGYNEQFF.

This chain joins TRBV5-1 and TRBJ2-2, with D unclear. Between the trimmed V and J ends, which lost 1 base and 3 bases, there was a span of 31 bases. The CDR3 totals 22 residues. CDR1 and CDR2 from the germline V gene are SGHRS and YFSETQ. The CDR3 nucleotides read TGCGCCAGCAGCTTGACCTCCCTGTCCTTTCTCGTCGGGCTTTCGTACACCGGGGAGCTGTTTTTT. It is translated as CASSLTSLSFLVGLSYTGELFF.

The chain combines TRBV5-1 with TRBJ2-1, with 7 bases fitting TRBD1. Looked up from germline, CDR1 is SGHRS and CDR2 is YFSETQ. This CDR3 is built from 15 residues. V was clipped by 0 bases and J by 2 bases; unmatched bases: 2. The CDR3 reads CASSLGRGTYNEQFF. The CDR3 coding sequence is TGCGCCAGCAGCTTGGGCAGGGGGACCTACAATGAGCAGTTCTTC.

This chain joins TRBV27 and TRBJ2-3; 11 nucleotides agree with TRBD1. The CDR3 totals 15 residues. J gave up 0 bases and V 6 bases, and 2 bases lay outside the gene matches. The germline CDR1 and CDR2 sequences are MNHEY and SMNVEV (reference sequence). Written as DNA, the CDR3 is TGTGCCAGCAGGGACAGGGGGCGCAGCACAGATACGCAGTATTTT. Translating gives CASRDRGRSTDTQYF.

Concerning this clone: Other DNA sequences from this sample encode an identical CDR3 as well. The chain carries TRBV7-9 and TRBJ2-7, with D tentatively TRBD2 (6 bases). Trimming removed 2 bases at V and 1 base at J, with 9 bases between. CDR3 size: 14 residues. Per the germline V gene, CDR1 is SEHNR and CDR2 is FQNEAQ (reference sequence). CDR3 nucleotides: TGTGCCAGCAGCTTAATTGGGGGGTCCTACGAGCAGTACTTC. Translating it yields CASSLIGGSYEQYF.

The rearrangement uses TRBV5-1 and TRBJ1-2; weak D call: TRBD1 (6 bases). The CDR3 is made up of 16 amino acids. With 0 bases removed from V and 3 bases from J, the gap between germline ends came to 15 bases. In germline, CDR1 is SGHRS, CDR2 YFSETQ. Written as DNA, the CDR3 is TGCGCCAGCAGCTTGGGGGGAATGACAGGTGACTATGGCTACACCTTC. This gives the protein CASSLGGMTGDYGYTF.

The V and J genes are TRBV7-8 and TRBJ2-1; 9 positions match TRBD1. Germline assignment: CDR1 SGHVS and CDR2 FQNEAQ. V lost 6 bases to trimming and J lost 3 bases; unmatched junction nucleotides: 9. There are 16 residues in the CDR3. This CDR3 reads CASRSHWTGDYNEQFF. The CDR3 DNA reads TGTGCCAGCAGGAGTCACTGGACAGGGGACTACAATGAGCAGTTCTTC.

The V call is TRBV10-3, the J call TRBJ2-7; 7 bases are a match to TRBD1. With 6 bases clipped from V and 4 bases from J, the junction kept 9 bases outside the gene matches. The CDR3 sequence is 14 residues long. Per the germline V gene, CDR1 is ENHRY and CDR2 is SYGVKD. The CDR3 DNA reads TGTGCCATCAGGAAACAGGGGCCACCTTACGAGCAGTACTTC. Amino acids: CAIRKQGPPYEQYF.

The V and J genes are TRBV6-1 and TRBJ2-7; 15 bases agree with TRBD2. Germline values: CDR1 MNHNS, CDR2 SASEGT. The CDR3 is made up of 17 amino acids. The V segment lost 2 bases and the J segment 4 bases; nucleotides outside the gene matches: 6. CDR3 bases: TGTGCCAGCAGTGAATCCGGGACTAGCGGGAGGTATTACGAGCAGTACTTC. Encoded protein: CASSESGTSGRYYEQYF.

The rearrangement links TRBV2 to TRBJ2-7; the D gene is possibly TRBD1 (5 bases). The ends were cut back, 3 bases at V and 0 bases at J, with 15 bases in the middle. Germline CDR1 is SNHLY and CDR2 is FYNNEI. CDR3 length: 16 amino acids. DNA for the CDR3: TGTGCCAGCAGTGAGTTAAGACAGTACCTCTCCTACGAGCAGTACTTC. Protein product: CASSELRQYLSYEQYF.

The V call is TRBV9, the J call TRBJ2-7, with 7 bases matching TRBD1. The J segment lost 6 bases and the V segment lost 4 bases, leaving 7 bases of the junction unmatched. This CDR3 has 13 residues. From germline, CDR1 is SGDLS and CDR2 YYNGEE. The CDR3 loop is CASSPRTGGEQYF. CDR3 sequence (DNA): TGTGCCAGCAGCCCAAGGACAGGAGGCGAGCAGTACTTC.

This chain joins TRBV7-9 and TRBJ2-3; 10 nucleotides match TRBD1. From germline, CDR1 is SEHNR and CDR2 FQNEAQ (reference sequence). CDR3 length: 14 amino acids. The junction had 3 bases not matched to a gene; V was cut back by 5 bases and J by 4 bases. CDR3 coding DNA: TGTGCCAGCAGCCGGGACAGGGGCCCAGATACGCAGTATTTT. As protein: CASSRDRGPDTQYF.

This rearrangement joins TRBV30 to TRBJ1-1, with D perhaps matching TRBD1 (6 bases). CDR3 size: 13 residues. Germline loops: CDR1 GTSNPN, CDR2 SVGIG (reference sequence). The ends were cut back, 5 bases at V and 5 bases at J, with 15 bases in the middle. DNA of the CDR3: TGTGCCTGGTGTTTACAGGGTTTGACTGAAGCTTTCTTT. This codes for CAWCLQGLTEAFF.